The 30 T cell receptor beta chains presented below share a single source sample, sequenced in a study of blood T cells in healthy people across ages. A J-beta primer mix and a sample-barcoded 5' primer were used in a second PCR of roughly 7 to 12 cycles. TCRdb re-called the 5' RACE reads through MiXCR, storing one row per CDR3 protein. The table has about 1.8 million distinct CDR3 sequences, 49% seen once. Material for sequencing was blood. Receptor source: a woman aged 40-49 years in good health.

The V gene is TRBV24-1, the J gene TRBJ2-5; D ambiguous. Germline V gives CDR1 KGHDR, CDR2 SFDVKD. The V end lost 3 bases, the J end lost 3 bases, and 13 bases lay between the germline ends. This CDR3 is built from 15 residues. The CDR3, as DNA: TGTGCCACCAGTGATCCCCCAAACAGAGAAGAGACCCAGTACTTC. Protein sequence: CATSDPPNREETQYF.

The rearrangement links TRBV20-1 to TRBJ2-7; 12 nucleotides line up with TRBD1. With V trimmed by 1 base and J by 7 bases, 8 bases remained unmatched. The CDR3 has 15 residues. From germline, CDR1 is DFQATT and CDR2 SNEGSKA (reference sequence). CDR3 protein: CSARVPGQGAWEQYF. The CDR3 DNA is TGCAGTGCTAGAGTTCCGGGACAGGGGGCGTGGGAGCAGTACTTC.

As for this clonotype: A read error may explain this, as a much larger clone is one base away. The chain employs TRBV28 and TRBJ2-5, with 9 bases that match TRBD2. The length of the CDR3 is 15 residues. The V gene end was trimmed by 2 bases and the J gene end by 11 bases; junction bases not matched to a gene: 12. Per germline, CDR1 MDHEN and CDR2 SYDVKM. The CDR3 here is CASSLAGGPLNEQYF. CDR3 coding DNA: TGTGCCAGCAGTTTAGCGGGGGGGCCTTTGAATGAGCAGTACTTC.

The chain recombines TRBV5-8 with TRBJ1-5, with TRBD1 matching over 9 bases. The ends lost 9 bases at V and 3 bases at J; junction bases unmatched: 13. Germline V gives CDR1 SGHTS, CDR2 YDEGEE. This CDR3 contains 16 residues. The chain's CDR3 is CATKTGGELYNQPQHF. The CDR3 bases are TGTGCCACGAAAACAGGGGGCGAGCTTTACAATCAGCCCCAGCATTTT.

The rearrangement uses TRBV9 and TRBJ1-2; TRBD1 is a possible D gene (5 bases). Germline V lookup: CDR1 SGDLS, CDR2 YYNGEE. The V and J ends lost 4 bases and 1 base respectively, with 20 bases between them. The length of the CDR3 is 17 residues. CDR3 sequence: CASSTNYRLGINYGYTF. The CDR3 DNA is TGTGCCAGCAGCACCAACTACAGGCTGGGCATTAACTATGGCTACACCTTC. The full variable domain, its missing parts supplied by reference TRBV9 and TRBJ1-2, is DSGVTQTPKHLITATGQRVTLRCSPRSGDLSVYWYQQSLDQGLQFLIQYYNGEERAKGNILERFSAQQFPDLHSELNLSSLELGDSALYFCASSTNYRLGINYGYTFGSGTRLTVV.

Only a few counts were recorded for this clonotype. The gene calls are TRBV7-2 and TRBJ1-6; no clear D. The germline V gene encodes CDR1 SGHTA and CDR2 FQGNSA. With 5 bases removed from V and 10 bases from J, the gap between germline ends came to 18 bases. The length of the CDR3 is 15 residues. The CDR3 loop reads CASSLGSTDPSPLHF. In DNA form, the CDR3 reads TGTGCCAGCAGCCTAGGGTCAACAGATCCCTCACCCCTCCACTTT.

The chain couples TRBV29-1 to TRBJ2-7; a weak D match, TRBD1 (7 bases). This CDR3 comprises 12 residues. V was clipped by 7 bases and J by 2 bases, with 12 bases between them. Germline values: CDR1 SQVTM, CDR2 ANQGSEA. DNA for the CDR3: TGCAGCGGGAGGGACAGCGCCTACGAGCAGTACTTC. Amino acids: CSGRDSAYEQYF.

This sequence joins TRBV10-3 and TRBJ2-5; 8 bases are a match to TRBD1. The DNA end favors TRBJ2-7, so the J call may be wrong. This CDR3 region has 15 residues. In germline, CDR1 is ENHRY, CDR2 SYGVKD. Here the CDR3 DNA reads TGTGCCATCAGTAAGGGACAGGCGGCCGCTTACGAGCAGTACTTC. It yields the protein CAISKGQAAAYEQYF.

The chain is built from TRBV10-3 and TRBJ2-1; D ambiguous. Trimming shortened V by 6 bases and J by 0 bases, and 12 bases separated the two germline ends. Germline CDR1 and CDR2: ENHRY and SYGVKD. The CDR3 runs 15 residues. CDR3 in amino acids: CAISPDLGSYNEQFF. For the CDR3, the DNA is TGTGCCATCAGCCCAGACTTAGGCTCCTACAATGAGCAGTTCTTC.

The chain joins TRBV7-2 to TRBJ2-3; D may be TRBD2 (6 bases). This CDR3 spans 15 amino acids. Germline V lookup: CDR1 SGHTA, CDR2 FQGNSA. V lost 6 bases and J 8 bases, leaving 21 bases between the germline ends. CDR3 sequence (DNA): TGTGCCAGCAGGTCCGCGGCGGGGCCTCTCCCTACGCAGTATTTT. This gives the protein CASRSAAGPLPTQYF. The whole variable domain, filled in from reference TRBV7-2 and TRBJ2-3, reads GAGVSQSPSNKVTEKGKDVELRCDPISGHTALYWYRQSLGQGLEFLIYFQGNSAPDKSGLPSDRFSAERTGGSVSTLTIQRTQQEDSAVYLCASRSAAGPLPTQYFGPGTRLTVL.

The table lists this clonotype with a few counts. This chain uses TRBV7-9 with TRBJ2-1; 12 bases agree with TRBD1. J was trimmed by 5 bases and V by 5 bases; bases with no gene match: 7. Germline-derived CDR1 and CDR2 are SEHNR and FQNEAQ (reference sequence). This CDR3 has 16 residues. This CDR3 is CASSSQGQGADNEQFF. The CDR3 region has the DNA TGTGCCAGCAGCAGCCAGGGACAGGGGGCAGACAATGAGCAGTTCTTC.

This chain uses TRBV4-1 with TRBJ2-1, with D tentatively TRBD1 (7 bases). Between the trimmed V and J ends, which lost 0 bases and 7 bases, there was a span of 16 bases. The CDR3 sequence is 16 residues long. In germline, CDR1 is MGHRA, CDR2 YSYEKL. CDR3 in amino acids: CASSQDVGRGVNEQFF. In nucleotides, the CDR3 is TGCGCCAGCAGCCAAGATGTGGGCAGGGGGGTAAATGAGCAGTTCTTC.

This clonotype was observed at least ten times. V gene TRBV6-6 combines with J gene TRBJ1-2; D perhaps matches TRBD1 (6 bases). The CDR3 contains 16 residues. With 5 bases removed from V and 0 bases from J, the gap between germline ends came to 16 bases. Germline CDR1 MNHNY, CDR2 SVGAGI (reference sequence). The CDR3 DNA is TGTGCCAGCAGTCGGGTGGAGGACAGAGCTAACTATGGCTACACCTTC. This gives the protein CASSRVEDRANYGYTF.

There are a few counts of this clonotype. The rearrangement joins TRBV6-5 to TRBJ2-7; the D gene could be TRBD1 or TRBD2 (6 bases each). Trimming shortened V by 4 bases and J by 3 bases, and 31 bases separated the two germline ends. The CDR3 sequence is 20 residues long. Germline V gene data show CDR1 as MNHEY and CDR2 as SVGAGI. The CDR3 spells CASSSHPGKGGHSKLYEQYF. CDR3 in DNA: TGTGCCAGCAGTTCTCACCCCGGGAAGGGGGGCCACTCCAAGCTCTACGAGCAGTACTTC.

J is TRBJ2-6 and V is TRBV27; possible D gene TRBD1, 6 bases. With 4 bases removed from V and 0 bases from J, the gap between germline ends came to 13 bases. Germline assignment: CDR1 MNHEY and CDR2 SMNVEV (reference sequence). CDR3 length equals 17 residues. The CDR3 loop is CASSSSPTGSGANVLTF. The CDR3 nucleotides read TGTGCCAGCAGTTCCTCCCCGACAGGCTCTGGGGCCAACGTCCTGACTTTC.

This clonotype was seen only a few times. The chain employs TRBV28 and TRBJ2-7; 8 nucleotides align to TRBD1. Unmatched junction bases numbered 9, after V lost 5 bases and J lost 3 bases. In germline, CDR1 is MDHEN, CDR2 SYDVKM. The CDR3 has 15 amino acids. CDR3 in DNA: TGTGCCAGCAGTCGACTTGCGGACAGGGACTACGAGCAGTACTTC. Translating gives CASSRLADRDYEQYF.

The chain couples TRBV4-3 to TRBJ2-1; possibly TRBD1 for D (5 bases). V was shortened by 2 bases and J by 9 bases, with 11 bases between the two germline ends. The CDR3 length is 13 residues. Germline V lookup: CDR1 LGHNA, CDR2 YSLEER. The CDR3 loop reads CASSQRPRGEQFF. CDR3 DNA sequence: TGCGCCAGCAGCCAAAGGCCTAGGGGTGAGCAGTTCTTC.

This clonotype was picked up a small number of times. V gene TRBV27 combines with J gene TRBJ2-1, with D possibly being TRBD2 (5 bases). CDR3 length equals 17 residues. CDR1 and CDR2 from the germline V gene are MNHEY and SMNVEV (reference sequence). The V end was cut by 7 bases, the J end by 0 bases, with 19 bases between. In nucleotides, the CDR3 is TGTGCCAGCACCCCAGGAAGCGGCGAGAGCTCCTACAATGAGCAGTTCTTC. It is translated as CASTPGSGESSYNEQFF.

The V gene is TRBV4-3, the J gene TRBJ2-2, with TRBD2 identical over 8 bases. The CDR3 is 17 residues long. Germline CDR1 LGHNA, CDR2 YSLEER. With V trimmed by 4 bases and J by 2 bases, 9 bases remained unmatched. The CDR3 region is CASSPVAAGVNTGELFF. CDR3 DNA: TGCGCCAGCAGCCCAGTAGCAGCGGGGGTTAACACCGGGGAGCTGTTTTTT.

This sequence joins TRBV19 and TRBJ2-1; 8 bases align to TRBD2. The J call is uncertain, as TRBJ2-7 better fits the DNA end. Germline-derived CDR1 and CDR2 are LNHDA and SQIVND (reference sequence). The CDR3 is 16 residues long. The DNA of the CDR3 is TGTGCCAGTAGTATTCGGGGCGGGGGGTCGTACAATGAGCAGTACTTC. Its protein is CASSIRGGGSYNEQYF.

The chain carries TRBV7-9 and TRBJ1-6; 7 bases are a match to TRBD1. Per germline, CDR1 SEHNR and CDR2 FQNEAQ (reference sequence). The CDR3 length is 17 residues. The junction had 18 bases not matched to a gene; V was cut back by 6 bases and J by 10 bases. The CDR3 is CASRSRQGSNGLSPLHF. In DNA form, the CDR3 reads TGTGCCAGCAGATCCCGACAGGGAAGTAATGGGCTGTCACCCCTCCACTTT.

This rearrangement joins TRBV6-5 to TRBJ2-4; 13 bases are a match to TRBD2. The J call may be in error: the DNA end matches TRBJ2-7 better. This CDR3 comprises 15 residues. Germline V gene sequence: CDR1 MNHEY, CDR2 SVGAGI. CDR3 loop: CASCPGLAGKGEQYF. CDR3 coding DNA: TGTGCCAGCTGCCCGGGACTAGCGGGAAAGGGCGAGCAGTACTTC.

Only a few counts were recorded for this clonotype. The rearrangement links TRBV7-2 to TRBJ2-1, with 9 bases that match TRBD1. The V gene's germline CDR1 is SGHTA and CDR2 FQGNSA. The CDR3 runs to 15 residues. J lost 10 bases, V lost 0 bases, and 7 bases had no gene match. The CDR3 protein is CASSLAGDRAGEQFF. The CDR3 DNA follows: TGTGCCAGCAGCTTAGCGGGGGACAGGGCGGGGGAGCAGTTCTTC.

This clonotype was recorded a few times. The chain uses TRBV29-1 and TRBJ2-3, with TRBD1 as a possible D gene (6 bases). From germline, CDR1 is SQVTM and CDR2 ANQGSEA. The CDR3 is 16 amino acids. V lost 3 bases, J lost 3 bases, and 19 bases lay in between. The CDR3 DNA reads TGCAGCGTTGACCAGCTTACAGGGATTAGGACAGATACGCAGTATTTT. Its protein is CSVDQLTGIRTDTQYF.

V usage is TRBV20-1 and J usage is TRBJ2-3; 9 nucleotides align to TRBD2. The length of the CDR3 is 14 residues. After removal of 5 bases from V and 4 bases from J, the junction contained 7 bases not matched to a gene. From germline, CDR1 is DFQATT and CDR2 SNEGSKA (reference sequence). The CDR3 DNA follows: TGCAGTGCTCGTAGCGGGGGCGGGGCAGATACGCAGTATTTT. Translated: CSARSGGGADTQYF.

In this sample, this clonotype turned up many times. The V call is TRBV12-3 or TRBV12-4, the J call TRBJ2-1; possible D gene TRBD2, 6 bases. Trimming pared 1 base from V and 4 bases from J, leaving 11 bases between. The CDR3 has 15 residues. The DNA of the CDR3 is TGTGCCAGCAGTTTAGGGACGGGGGTGTACAATGAGCAGTTCTTC. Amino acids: CASSLGTGVYNEQFF.

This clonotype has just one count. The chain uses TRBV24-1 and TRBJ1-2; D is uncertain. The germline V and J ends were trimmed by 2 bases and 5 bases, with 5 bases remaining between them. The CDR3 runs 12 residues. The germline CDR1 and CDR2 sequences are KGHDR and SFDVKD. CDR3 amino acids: CATSDSLYGYTF. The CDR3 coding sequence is TGTGCCACCAGTGATTCGCTGTATGGCTACACCTTC.

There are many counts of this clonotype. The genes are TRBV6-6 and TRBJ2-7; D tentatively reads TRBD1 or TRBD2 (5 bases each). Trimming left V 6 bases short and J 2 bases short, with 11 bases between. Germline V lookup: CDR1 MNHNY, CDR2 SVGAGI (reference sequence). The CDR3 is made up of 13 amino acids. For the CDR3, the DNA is TGTGCCAGCAGCTATGGGACGACCTACGAGCAGTACTTC. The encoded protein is CASSYGTTYEQYF.

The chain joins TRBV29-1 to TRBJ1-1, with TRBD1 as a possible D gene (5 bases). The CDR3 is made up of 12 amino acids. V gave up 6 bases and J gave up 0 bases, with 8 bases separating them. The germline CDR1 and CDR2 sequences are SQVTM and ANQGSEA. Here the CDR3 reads CSVRDLNTEAFF. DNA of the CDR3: TGCAGCGTCCGGGACCTGAACACTGAAGCTTTCTTT.

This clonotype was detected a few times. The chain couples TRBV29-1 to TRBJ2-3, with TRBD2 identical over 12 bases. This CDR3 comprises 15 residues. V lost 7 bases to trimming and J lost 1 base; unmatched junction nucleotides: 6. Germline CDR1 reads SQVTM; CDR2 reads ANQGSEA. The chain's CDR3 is CSAWTSGDRTDTQYF. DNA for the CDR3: TGCAGCGCCTGGACTAGCGGGGACCGCACAGATACGCAGTATTTT.